This T cell receptor (beta chain) stems from a study of blood T cell repertoires in COVID-19. For the study at large: Acute and convalescent COVID-19 samples came from the United States, Italy and Spain.

Produced via immunoSEQ multiplex PCR; TCRdb's table is partial and in-frame only. The sample includes some 100,000 clones, just over 85% of them seen just once. The CDR3 is 14 residues long. V was shortened by 1 base and J by 5 bases, with 12 bases between the two germline ends. Looked up from germline, CDR1 is SGHDT and CDR2 is YYEEEE. The age range of participants was 18 to 89 years, with residence in about two dozen US areas. The genes are TRBV5-6 and TRBJ1-2, with D unresolved. Specimen: PBMCs or T cells enriched from blood (not recorded which). The origin of this receptor is a woman aged 45 to 65 who had recovered from COVID-19. The CDR3 is CASSLWPKSYGYTF. The CDR3 DNA reads TGTGCCAGCAGCTTGTGGCCGAAATCATATGGCTACACCTTC.